The subject of this entry is one T cell receptor beta chain. Each subset's genomic DNA was split evenly across several immunoSEQ plates. This table comes from immunoSEQ multiplex PCR, and its TCRdb copy is limited to in-frame clones, with some not included. The table lists roughly 590,000 clones, roughly 95% of them singletons, with less than 0.13% in the top ten. This record comes from a study of shared clonotypes between healthy human individuals. Terminally differentiated effector memory CD45RA+ cells were excluded from the naive CD8 cells, which were CD45RO-negative and positively selected for CCR7. The CDR3 loop spans 16 amino acids. CDR1 is SGHRS, CDR2 YFSETQ, per germline. The ends lost 1 base at V and 1 base at J; junction bases unmatched: 7.

The chain employs TRBV5-1 and TRBJ2-5; the match to TRBD2 covers 7 bases. This receptor was identified in a woman between 25 and 40 years old in good health. Material for sequencing was naive CD8+ T cells sorted from blood. The CDR3 sequence: CASSLNGRFFQETQYF. The CDR3 DNA sequence: TGCGCCAGCAGCTTGAACGGGAGGTTCTTCCAAGAGACCCAGTACTTC.